The clone carrying this TCR beta chain showed up just a few times. These data originate in a study of T cell repertoires in cytomegalovirus infection. TCRdb reprocessed the reads via MiXCR and lists one record per CDR3 protein. The sample includes some 160,000 distinct CDR3 sequences, 17% of them seen just once. The CDR3 consists of 13 residues. CDR1 is SQVTM and CDR2 is ANQGSEA in the germline V gene. V shed 4 bases and J 3 bases; nucleotides not matched to a gene: 4. The clonotype was recovered from a human donor in good health (CMV status not recorded). Some clones in this sample may be carry-over from other donors' samples. The genes are TRBV29-1 and TRBJ2-7; TRBD2 aligns across 9 bases. Sequenced: CD8+ T cells from PBMCs. In DNA form, the CDR3 reads TGCAGCGTTGTGTTAGCGGGAGTCTACGAGCAGTACTTC. The encoded protein is CSVVLAGVYEQYF.